Only a few counts were recorded for the clone carrying this T cell receptor beta chain. Its antigen remains unidentified. This sample is part of a study of T cells in localized non-small cell lung cancer. In each case, adjacent lung free of atypia was taken at least 2 cm from the tumor margin. Germline V gene sequence: CDR1 MGHDK, CDR2 SYGVNS. V lost 3 bases to trimming and J lost 6 bases, with 17 bases between them. The CDR3 consists of 15 residues. Study-level findings and limits: Median roughly 57 top-100 tumor clones were shared with paired adjacent lung. Among blood samples, higher T cell density accompanied longer overall survival.

Only in-frame clones appear in the TCRdb table, and some are missing; sequencing was by immunoSEQ multiplex PCR. This sample has roughly 1,400 clones, with 22% found just once. The V call is TRBV25-1, the J call TRBJ1-2; possible D gene TRBD1, 6 bases. The receptor was derived from a female donor aged 60 or older with stage II squamous cell lung carcinoma. Sequencing was performed on normal lung tissue next to the tumor, taken before any cancer treatment. CDR3 bases: TGTGCCAGCAGTGATACCCCCCAGGGGTCCCATGGCTACACCTTC. Its protein product is CASSDTPQGSHGYTF.